The present T cell receptor beta chain was sequenced within a study of T cell repertoires in cytomegalovirus infection. Overall study: Public TCR beta signatures provided an indication of both CMV infection and a matching HLA type. Study-wide points: The ex vivo response was dominated by HLA-C-restricted CMV-specific TCR beta clonotypes. Summed frequency of public TCR beta families distinguished CMV carriers with the relevant HLA.

Germline values: CDR1 SGHTA, CDR2 FQGTGA. Trimming at V came to 4 bases and at J to 10 bases, leaving 8 bases not matched to a gene. The CDR3 loop spans 15 amino acids. TCRdb re-derived calls from the reads in MiXCR, one entry per CDR3 protein. Among around 170,000 distinct CDR3 sequences listed, about 15% were seen once. This clonotype was counted many times. Its antigen is currently unknown. Material: PBMCs. The TCR comes from a human donor in good health (CMV status not recorded). Some clones in this sample may be carry-over from other donors' samples. The V call is TRBV7-3, the J call TRBJ2-1; the match to TRBD1 covers 12 bases. CDR3 sequence (DNA): TGTGCCAGCAGCTCCGGGACAGGGGGCCCGAGGGAGCAGTTCTTC. This codes for CASSSGTGGPREQFF.